This T cell receptor (beta chain) was documented in a study of monozygotic twins with inflammatory bowel disease. A total RNA quantity of roughly 3,300 ng went into each TCR library. Researchers put TCRalpha and TCRbeta cDNA through two nested PCRs lasting approximately 16 and 10 cycles. For each CDR3 protein, TCRdb gives one entry from its re-call of the 5' RACE reads, without DNA. This table lists about 440,000 distinct CDR3 sequences. The CDR3 contains 16 residues. Looked up from germline, CDR1 is SGHRS and CDR2 is YFSETQ. The specimen sequenced was blood. The chain combines TRBV5-1 with TRBJ1-1; TCRdb reports TRBD1, a call that lacks DNA to check it against. The receptor's source is a human donor with ulcerative colitis or Crohn's disease, or a healthy co-twin of an affected twin (not recorded which). CDR3 sequence reads: CASSLAGGQMNTEAFF. The entire variable domain, with the rest obtained from reference TRBV5-1 and TRBJ1-1, is as follows: KAGVTQTPRYLIKTRGQQVTLSCSPISGHRSVSWYQQTPGQGLQFLFEYFSETQRNKGNFPGRFSGRQFSNSRSEMNVSTLELGDSALYLCASSLAGGQMNTEAFFGQGTRLTVV.